Below, one TCR beta chain is given with its context. This clone was counted a few times. What antigen it recognizes has not been identified. Within one base of it there is no much larger clone, and no base qualities were kept. The sample comes from a study of beta chain features in type 1 diabetes (dated 2018 in TCRdb). Regarding the complete study: Mean age, gender distribution, total cell number and subset yield were not different between patients and healthy donors. A total of 90 million to 130 million sorted cells were examined across all samples, and a strong correlation was observed between cell number per subset and RNA yield. In the study, recently diagnosed type 1 diabetes patients and matched healthy donors were compared on the TCRB repertoires of their sorted circulating CD4+ T cell subsets. Regulatory and stem cell-like memory subsets were isolated from only 8 patients and about eight healthy donors, whereas naive and central memory subsets came from all 30 or so donors.

The entire amount of isolated RNA was reverse transcribed using the High Capacity cDNA Reverse Transcription Kit, so the sequenced TCRB transcripts were expressed ones. Deep immunoSEQ sequencing was applied to naive, central memory and regulatory T cell samples, giving an average of about 3.57 million total reads per sample. After sorted cells were lysed in RLT buffer, RNA was extracted with DNase-treated RNeasy Micro or Mini kits, with the choice depending on cell number. To prevent cross-contamination, each cell subset was processed individually, whereas patient and healthy donor samples were processed jointly. The immunoSEQ multiplex PCR was used to amplify TCRB sequences from cDNA, generating 87-bp fragments that spanned the CDR3 region. Sequencing of the amplicons was done on the Illumina HiSeq platform. In the source study's methods: Synthetic template baselines were used to correct PCR bias computationally, reads within Hamming distance 2 were collapsed together, and singletons that could not be merged were discarded. Reads were aligned to IMGT to assign V, D and J genes, CDR3 length, and insertions or deletions at six rearrangement sites. Within each subset, clonotype counts were normalized to the number of sorted cells before true diversity and Gini coefficients were calculated with the tcR R package. The overlap coefficient, calculated on TCRB nucleotide sequences, was used to measure repertoire sharing. Out-of-frame TCRB sequences from naive cells were analyzed to stand in for the pre-selection repertoire. Drawn from immuneACCESS, this table holds only the in-frame rearrangements with V and J called that TCRdb kept. Clones are partly lost; checked studies trace under half to an unresolved V gene and leave the rest unexplained. V, J and clone size were drawn from that table, and D and trimming were deduced from the DNA. Within this sample are some 660,000 clones, with about 14% of them counted one time only. Less than 0.04% of the sample comes from the top ten.

Each donor gave one peripheral blood draw, roughly 110 mL on average, collected into heparinised tubes. Naive, central memory, regulatory and stem cell-like memory CD4+ T cells were sorted on a BD FACSAria II using a panel including CD45RO, CCR7, CD25, CD127, CD95 and CD27. All sorted populations exceeded 98% purity. PBMCs were separated immediately by Lymphoprep density gradient centrifugation and were stained directly, without being cultured. So that batch effects would be minimized, each experiment stained and sorted samples in pairs, pairing one healthy donor with one patient. Results the study describes overall, beyond this receptor: HLA sub-analyses involved small numbers of individuals, so any influence of HLA type on TCRB rearrangement remained unresolved. Because cDNA was sequenced instead of genomic DNA, activated cells with high expression could be over-represented, although the groups did not differ in activation or CD3 levels. Type 1 diabetes patients showed a moderate but significant shortening of TCRB CDR3 length in all four CD4+ subsets. Fewer insertions and more nucleotide deletions at VDJ recombination sites were observed in patients with type 1 diabetes, implying thymic rearrangement abnormalities. Naive, central memory and regulatory TCRB repertoires appeared to be more alike among patients than among healthy donors. Shorter templates might have been favored by PCR, but patient and control samples were amplified and corrected together, so both groups would have been affected equally by any skew.

The CDR3 spans 15 residues, from the cysteine through the phenylalanine. Here the CDR3 DNA is all that survives: 45 bases in frame from base 1. V sheds 2 bases and J sheds 3 bases, leaving 11 bases between their ends. Based on the germline V gene (reference sequence), the CDR1 and CDR2 sequences are GTSNPN and SVGIG. Material: naive CD4+ T cells from blood. What this sample's cell subset or site label stands for: true naive CD4+ T cells. This receptor was identified in a young man with type 1 diabetes. Recombination linked TRBV30 to TRBJ2-6; the D region possibly corresponds to TRBD2 (5 bases align). For the CDR3, the sequence is CAWSLALYGANVLTF. The DNA reads as follows: TGTGCCTGGAGTCTAGCCCTTTATGGGGCCAACGTCCTGACTTTC.